Following are 22 T cell receptor beta chains from one sample sequenced in a study of T cells in Graves' hyperthyroidism and ophthalmopathy. RNA transcripts provided the source from which TCR beta CDR3 regions were amplified. The TCR CDR3 was amplified in a first-round RT-PCR using the HTBI primer set. TCRdb reprocessed the multiplex PCR reads via MiXCR and lists one record per CDR3 protein. Among roughly 300,000 distinct CDR3 sequences listed, less than 30% were seen once. Source material: blood. These TCRs come from a man between 35 and 55 years old with Graves' hyperthyroidism that later progressed to Graves' ophthalmopathy.

This clonotype was seen at least ten times. The chain links TRBV29-1 to TRBJ2-7; possible D gene TRBD1, 6 bases. Germline V CDR1 and CDR2: SQVTM, ANQGSEA. The V gene lost 4 bases and the J gene lost 0 bases, with 13 bases spanning the gap. The CDR3 sequence is 14 residues long. The CDR3 spells CSVGRDTNSYEQYF. CDR3 in DNA: TGCAGCGTTGGAAGGGACACCAACTCCTACGAGCAGTACTTC.

In this sample, this clonotype turned up many times. The rearrangement uses TRBV19 and TRBJ1-1; D ambiguous. Germline lookup yields CDR1 LNHDA and CDR2 SQIVND (reference sequence). The CDR3 is 13 residues long. Between the trimmed V and J ends, which lost 1 base and 3 bases, there was a span of 6 bases. The CDR3, as DNA: TGTGCCAGTAGTATAGGTGGGGACACTGAAGCTTTCTTT. This encodes CASSIGGDTEAFF. Looking up the rest from reference TRBV19 and TRBJ1-1 gives the full variable domain: DGGITQSPKYLFRKEGQNVTLSCEQNLNHDAMYWYRQDPGQGLRLIYYSQIVNDFQKGDIAEGYSVSREKKESFPLTVTSAQKNPTAFYLCASSIGGDTEAFFGQGTRLTVV.

This clonotype was detected many times. The V call is TRBV4-1, the J call TRBJ1-5, with 9 bases aligning to TRBD1. From germline, CDR1 is MGHRA and CDR2 YSYEKL. The CDR3 loop spans 15 amino acids. J gave up 7 bases and V 0 bases, and 4 bases lay outside the gene matches. The CDR3 nucleotides are TGCGCCAGCAGCCAAGACGGGACAGGGAGGCAGCCCCAGCATTTT. Translation: CASSQDGTGRQPQHF.

This rearrangement joins TRBV6-2 or TRBV6-3 to TRBJ1-1; D not resolved. Trimming took 6 bases from V and 0 from J, leaving 14 bases between them. CDR1 MNHEY and CDR2 SVGEGT come from the germline V gene. The CDR3 covers 15 residues. CDR3 sequence: CASSQIRVMNTEAFF. The CDR3 DNA reads TGTGCCAGCAGCCAGATCAGAGTAATGAACACTGAAGCTTTCTTT.

This rearrangement joins TRBV19 to TRBJ2-7, with D possibly TRBD2 on 5 matching bases. CDR1 LNHDA and CDR2 SQIVND come from the germline V gene (reference sequence). Trimming took 3 bases from V and 4 from J, leaving 7 bases between them. This CDR3 has 12 residues. The CDR3: CASSIGGYEQYF. Here the CDR3 DNA reads TGTGCCAGTAGTATTGGCGGGTACGAGCAGTACTTC.

This chain joins TRBV28 and TRBJ2-7; possible D gene TRBD1, 6 bases. The CDR3 sequence is 12 residues long. Germline V gene data show CDR1 as MDHEN and CDR2 as SYDVKM. V was clipped by 10 bases and J by 6 bases, with 16 bases between them. The CDR3 DNA follows: TGTGCCACACAGGGTCTTGGTTCCGAGCAGTACTTC. It yields the protein CATQGLGSEQYF.

The chain links TRBV7-2 to TRBJ2-5; TRBD2 might be the D (6 bases). CDR1 is SGHTA and CDR2 is FQGNSA in the germline V gene. The length of the CDR3 is 15 residues. V was shortened by 1 base and J by 1 base, with 10 bases between the two germline ends. The CDR3 reads CASSLGTGVQETQYF. CDR3 coding DNA: TGTGCCAGCAGCTTAGGGACGGGAGTCCAAGAGACCCAGTACTTC.

This clonotype appeared many times. This sequence joins TRBV7-3 and TRBJ2-5, with D possibly TRBD2 on 6 matching bases. Deletions cut 4 bases from V and 4 bases from J, with 13 bases between. From germline, CDR1 is SGHTA and CDR2 FQGTGA. This CDR3 has 14 amino acids. DNA for the CDR3: TGTGCCAGCAGCTCCCAGGGAGGTGGAGAGACCCAGTACTTC. Its translation: CASSSQGGGETQYF. The whole variable domain, remainder taken from reference TRBV7-3 and TRBJ2-5, is GAGVSQTPSNKVTEKGKYVELRCDPISGHTALYWYRQSLGQGPEFLIYFQGTGAADDSGLPNDRFFAVRPEGSVSTLKIQRTERGDSAVYLCASSSQGGGETQYFGPGTRLLVL.

V usage is TRBV4-3 and J usage is TRBJ2-5, with a weak D call TRBD2 (6 bases). Germline CDR1 and CDR2: LGHNA and YSLEER. The CDR3 sequence is 17 residues long. V lost 0 bases and J lost 3, with 17 bases in between. The CDR3 is CASSQDARLGGKETQYF. In nucleotides, the CDR3 is TGCGCCAGCAGCCAAGATGCGAGGTTGGGCGGGAAAGAGACCCAGTACTTC.

The chain uses TRBV12-3 or TRBV12-4 and TRBJ2-7, with D possibly being TRBD2 (6 bases). V dropped 2 bases and J dropped 2 bases, with 13 bases sitting between them. The CDR3 sequence is 15 residues long. The CDR3 sequence is CASSLSIADTYEQYF. CDR3 nucleotide sequence: TGTGCCAGCAGTTTAAGTATAGCGGATACCTACGAGCAGTACTTC.

This clonotype showed up just a few times. The V gene is TRBV3-1, the J gene TRBJ2-4; D ambiguous. The CDR3 contains 15 residues. V was cut by 0 bases and J by 8 bases, with 14 bases left in between. Germline V gene lookup returns CDR1 LGHDT and CDR2 YNNKEL (reference sequence). The CDR3 region is CASSQDLVTVDIQYF. For the CDR3, the DNA is TGTGCCAGCAGCCAAGATCTTGTGACCGTGGACATTCAGTACTTC.

This clonotype came up many times. The chain is built from TRBV24-1 and TRBJ1-2, with TRBD1 matching 7 bases. V lost 3 bases and J lost 8; bases outside the gene matches: 8. Looked up from germline, CDR1 is KGHDR and CDR2 is SFDVKD. The CDR3 has 14 residues. CDR3 sequence: CATSDPSQGVGYTF. CDR3 coding DNA: TGTGCCACCAGTGATCCCTCCCAGGGGGTCGGCTACACCTTC.

This CDR3 is CASRRRGSNQPQHF. The CDR3 DNA is TGTGCCAGCAGGAGACGGGGGAGCAATCAGCCCCAGCATTTT. The chain is built from TRBV6-1 and TRBJ1-5; possible D gene TRBD1, 5 bases. CDR1 is MNHNS and CDR2 is SASEGT in the germline V gene. V lost 6 bases and J lost 1, with 10 bases in between. This CDR3 has 14 amino acids.

This chain joins TRBV5-1 and TRBJ2-1; D gene uncertain. CDR1 is SGHRS and CDR2 is YFSETQ in the germline V gene. Trimming left V 0 bases short and J 6 bases short, with 19 bases between. CDR3 length equals 17 residues. In nucleotides, the CDR3 is TGCGCCAGCAGCTTGGGATTATGGGGATACGAGGTCAATGAGCAGTTCTTC. This translates into CASSLGLWGYEVNEQFF. The entire variable domain, with the rest obtained from reference TRBV5-1 and TRBJ2-1, is as follows: KAGVTQTPRYLIKTRGQQVTLSCSPISGHRSVSWYQQTPGQGLQFLFEYFSETQRNKGNFPGRFSGRQFSNSRSEMNVSTLELGDSALYLCASSLGLWGYEVNEQFFGPGTRLTVL.

This clonotype was seen many times. The rearrangement uses TRBV11-2 and TRBJ2-7, with 12 bases matching TRBD1. CDR1 SGHAT and CDR2 FQNNGV come from the germline V gene. V lost 2 bases to trimming and J lost 7 bases; unmatched junction nucleotides: 9. The CDR3 contains 16 residues. The CDR3 DNA reads as TGTGCCAGCAGCTTATCCCCGGGACAGGGGGCAAAAGAGCAGTACTTC. It codes for CASSLSPGQGAKEQYF.

There are many counts of this clonotype. This chain uses TRBV6-5 with TRBJ2-5; possible D gene TRBD2, 6 bases. Looked up from germline, CDR1 is MNHEY and CDR2 is SVGAGI. CDR3 length: 13 amino acids. Trimming removed 11 bases at V and 1 base at J, with 14 bases between. CDR3 nucleotides: TGTGCCGCGGGACCTCTCGGCCAAGAGACCCAGTACTTC. It encodes CAAGPLGQETQYF.

Ten or more counts support this clonotype. The rearrangement uses TRBV18 and TRBJ2-7; the D call may be TRBD1 or TRBD2 (7 bases each). The CDR3 length is 13 residues. With 5 bases removed from V and 5 bases from J, the gap between germline ends came to 13 bases. The germline gives CDR1 KGHSH, CDR2 LQKENI. The CDR3 DNA is TGTGCCAGCTCAACAGGGGAGGGTAACGAGCAGTACTTC. The encoded protein is CASSTGEGNEQYF.

This clonotype was detected ten times or more. V and J are TRBV5-1 and TRBJ1-2; D gene ambiguous. The germline CDR1 and CDR2 sequences are SGHRS and YFSETQ. The V and J ends lost 0 bases and 4 bases respectively, with 10 bases between them. This CDR3 comprises 14 residues. The CDR3, as DNA: TGCGCCAGCAGCTTGGAATTAAGTTCCTATGGCTACACCTTC. This translates into CASSLELSSYGYTF.

The genes are TRBV28 and TRBJ1-1; TRBD1 is a possible D gene (5 bases). The germline gives CDR1 MDHEN, CDR2 SYDVKM. Trimming shortened V by 6 bases and J by 6 bases, and 8 bases separated the two germline ends. The CDR3 covers 11 residues. As DNA, the CDR3 is TGTGCCAGCAGCCGGACACCTGAAGCTTTCTTT. Residues: CASSRTPEAFF.

This clonotype has at least ten counts. The chain links TRBV11-1 to TRBJ2-7; maybe TRBD2 (5 bases). Trimming took off 2 bases at V and 1 base at J, with 18 bases between the two ends. This CDR3 region has 17 residues. CDR1 SGHAT and CDR2 FQDESV come from the germline V gene (reference sequence). CDR3 sequence reads: CASSLYGSGNWSYEQYF. The CDR3 nucleotides read TGTGCCAGCAGCTTATATGGGTCGGGGAATTGGTCCTACGAGCAGTACTTC. The entire variable domain, with the rest obtained from reference TRBV11-1 and TRBJ2-7, is as follows: EAEVAQSPRYKITEKSQAVAFWCDPISGHATLYWYRQILGQGPELLVQFQDESVVDDSQLPKDRFSAERLKGVDSTLKIQPAELGDSAMYLCASSLYGSGNWSYEQYFGPGTRLTVT.

This clonotype was picked up many times. V and J are TRBV11-2 and TRBJ2-2; D uncertain. The CDR3 spans 16 residues. V was cut by 1 base and J by 0 bases, with 9 bases left in between. Germline CDR1 reads SGHAT; CDR2 reads FQNNGV. The CDR3 protein is CASSLVISSNTGELFF. The CDR3 bases are TGTGCCAGCAGCTTAGTGATCAGTTCGAACACCGGGGAGCTGTTTTTT.

The chain recombines TRBV6-5 with TRBJ2-2, with D possibly matching TRBD1 (5 bases). The V end lost 2 bases, the J end lost 0 bases, and 10 bases lay between the germline ends. This CDR3 has 16 amino acids. Germline V gene sequence: CDR1 MNHEY, CDR2 SVGAGI. CDR3 coding DNA: TGTGCCAGCAGTTACGTGGACATAACGAACACCGGGGAGCTGTTTTTT. It encodes CASSYVDITNTGELFF.